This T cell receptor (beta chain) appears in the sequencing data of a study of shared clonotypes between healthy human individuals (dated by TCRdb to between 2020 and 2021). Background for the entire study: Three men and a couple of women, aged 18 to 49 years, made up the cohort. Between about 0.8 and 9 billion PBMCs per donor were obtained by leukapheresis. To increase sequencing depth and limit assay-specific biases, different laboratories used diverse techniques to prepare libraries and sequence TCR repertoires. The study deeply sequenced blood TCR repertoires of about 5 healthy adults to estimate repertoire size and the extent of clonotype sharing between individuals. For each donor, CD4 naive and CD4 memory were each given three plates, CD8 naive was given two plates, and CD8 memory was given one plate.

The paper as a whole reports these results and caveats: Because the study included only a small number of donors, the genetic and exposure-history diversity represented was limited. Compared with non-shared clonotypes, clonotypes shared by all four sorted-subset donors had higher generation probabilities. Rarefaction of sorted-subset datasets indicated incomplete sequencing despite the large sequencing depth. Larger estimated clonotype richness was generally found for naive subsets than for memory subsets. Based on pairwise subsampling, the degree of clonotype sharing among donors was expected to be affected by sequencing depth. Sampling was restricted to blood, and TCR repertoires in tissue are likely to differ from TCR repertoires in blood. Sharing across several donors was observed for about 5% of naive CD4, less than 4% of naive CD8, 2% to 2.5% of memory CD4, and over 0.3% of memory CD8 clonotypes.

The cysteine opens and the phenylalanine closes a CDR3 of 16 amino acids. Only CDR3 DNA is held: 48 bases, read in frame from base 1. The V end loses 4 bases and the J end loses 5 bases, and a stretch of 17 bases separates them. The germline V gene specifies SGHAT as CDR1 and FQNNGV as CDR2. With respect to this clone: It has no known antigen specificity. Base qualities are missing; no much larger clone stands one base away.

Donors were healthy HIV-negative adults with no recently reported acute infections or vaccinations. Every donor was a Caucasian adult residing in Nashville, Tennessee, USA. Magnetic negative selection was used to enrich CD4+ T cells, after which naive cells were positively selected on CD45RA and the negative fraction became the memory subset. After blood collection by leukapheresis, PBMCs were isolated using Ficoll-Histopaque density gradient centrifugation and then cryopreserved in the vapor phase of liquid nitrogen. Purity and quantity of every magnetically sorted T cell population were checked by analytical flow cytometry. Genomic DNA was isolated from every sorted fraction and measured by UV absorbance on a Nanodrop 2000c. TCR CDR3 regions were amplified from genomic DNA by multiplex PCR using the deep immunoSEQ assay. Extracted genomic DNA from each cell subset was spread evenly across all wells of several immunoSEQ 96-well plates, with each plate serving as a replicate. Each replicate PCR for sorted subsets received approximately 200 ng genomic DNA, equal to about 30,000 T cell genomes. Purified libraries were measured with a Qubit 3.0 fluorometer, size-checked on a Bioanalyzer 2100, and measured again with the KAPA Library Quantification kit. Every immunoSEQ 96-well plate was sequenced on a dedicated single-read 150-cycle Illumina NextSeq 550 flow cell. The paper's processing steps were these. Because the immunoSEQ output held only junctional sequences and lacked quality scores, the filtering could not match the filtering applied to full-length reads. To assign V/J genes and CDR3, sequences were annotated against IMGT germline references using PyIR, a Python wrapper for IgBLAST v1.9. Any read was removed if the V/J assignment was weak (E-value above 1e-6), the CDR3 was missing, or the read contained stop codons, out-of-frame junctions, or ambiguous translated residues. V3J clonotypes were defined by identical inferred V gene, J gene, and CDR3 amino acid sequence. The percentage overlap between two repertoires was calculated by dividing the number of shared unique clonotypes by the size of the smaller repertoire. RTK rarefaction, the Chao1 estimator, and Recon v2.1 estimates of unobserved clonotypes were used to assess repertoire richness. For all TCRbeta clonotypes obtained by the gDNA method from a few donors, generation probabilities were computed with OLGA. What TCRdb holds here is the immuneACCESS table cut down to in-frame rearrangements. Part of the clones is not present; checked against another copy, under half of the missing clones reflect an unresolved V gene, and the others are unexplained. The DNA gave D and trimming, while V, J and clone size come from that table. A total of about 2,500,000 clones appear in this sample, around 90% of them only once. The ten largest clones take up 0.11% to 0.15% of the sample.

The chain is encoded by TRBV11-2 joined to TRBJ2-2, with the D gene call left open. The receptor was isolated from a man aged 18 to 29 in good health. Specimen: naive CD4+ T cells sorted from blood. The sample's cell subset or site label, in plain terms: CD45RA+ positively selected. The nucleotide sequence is TGTGCCAGCAGCTCAGAGGCCAGATCTCGGACCGGGGAGCTGTTTTTT. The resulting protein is CASSSEARSRTGELFF.